The present entry profiles one T cell receptor (beta chain) with its context. Assay: immunoSEQ multiplex PCR; the TCRdb copy retains only in-frame clones and omits some. Of a few hundred thousand clones in the sample, 80% to 90% are singletons; the top ten hold around 4.1%. The CDR3 spans 14 residues. J was trimmed by 3 bases and V by 4 bases; bases with no gene match: 6. Looked up from germline, CDR1 is SGHRS and CDR2 is YFSETQ. This sample was taken from a study of blood T cell repertoires in COVID-19. Specimen: PBMCs or T cells enriched from blood (not recorded which). The clonotype comes from a man aged 25 to 40 with acute COVID-19. This chain uses TRBV5-1 with TRBJ2-7, with 8 bases identical to TRBD1. The DNA of the CDR3 is TGCGCCAGCAGCCAGGGAGGACAGGGCTACGAGCAGTACGTC. Translating gives CASSQGGQGYEQYV.